Shown below are 14 T cell receptor beta chains from a single sample sequenced in a study of tumor and adjacent non-tumor tissue in lung cancer. A modified ARM-PCR protocol with three rounds of nested PCR amplified TCRbeta. From the multiplex PCR reads, TCRdb called clonotypes with MiXCR, one entry per CDR3 protein. The data show about 140,000 distinct CDR3 sequences, with around 66% seen just once and around a sixth held by the top ten. This sample's RNA came from whole unsorted tissue. Sequenced material: lung tumor tissue. These receptors originate from a man between 60 and 75 years old with small cell lung cancer.

A word on this clonotype: This CDR3 is missing its conserved last phenylalanine or tryptophan, likely due to a read error. The chain recombines TRBV27 with TRBJ2-1; D tentatively reads TRBD1 or TRBD2 (5 bases each). CDR1 is MNHEY and CDR2 is SMNVEV in the germline V gene (reference sequence). Trimming cost V 11 bases and J 6 bases, with 17 bases left between them. This CDR3 has 13 amino acids. The DNA for the CDR3 is TGTGCCGCCAAAGGCGAGAGGGGCAATGAGCAGTTCCTC. Translated, it gives CAAKGERGNEQFL.

Note on this clonotype: A much larger clonotype is one base distant, so this may be a read error. V and J are TRBV6-5 and TRBJ2-6; TRBD1 matches 8 bases. Per the germline V gene, CDR1 is MNHEY and CDR2 is SVGAGI. V dropped 7 bases and J dropped 5; count of bases not matched to a gene: 7. The CDR3 has 15 residues. CDR3 sequence: CASTRQGPRANVLTF. The CDR3 coding sequence is TGTGCCAGCACCCGACAGGGGCCCAGGGCCAACGTCCTGACTTTC.

This chain uses TRBV5-1 with TRBJ2-3; tentatively, D is TRBD1 (6 bases). V gave up 3 bases and J gave up 0 bases, with 8 bases separating them. CDR1 and CDR2 from the germline V gene are SGHRS and YFSETQ. The CDR3 is 14 amino acids. The CDR3 loop reads CASSSGESTDTQYF. CDR3 in DNA: TGCGCCAGCAGCTCAGGGGAAAGCACAGATACGCAGTATTTT.

In its sample, this clonotype was seen many times. The gene calls are TRBV11-2 and TRBJ2-7; 8 nucleotides line up with TRBD2. V lost 2 bases to trimming and J lost 1 base; unmatched junction nucleotides: 4. Per germline, CDR1 SGHAT and CDR2 FQNNGV. The CDR3 length is 15 residues. CDR3 loop: CASSLQAGDSYEQYV. CDR3 nucleotide sequence: TGTGCCAGCAGCTTACAAGCGGGAGATTCCTACGAGCAGTACGTC.

This clonotype was counted a single time. This may arise from a read error, as a much more abundant clone is one base away. The gene calls are TRBV6-6 and TRBJ2-7; D unresolved. This CDR3 has 14 amino acids. CDR1 is MNHNY, CDR2 SVGAGI, per germline (reference sequence). V was shortened by 4 bases and J by 0 bases, with 10 bases between the two germline ends. The CDR3 is CASSWLWGSYEQYF. The CDR3, as DNA: TGTGCCAGCAGTTGGCTGTGGGGCTCCTACGAGCAGTACTTC.

Notes on this clonotype: A much larger clone differs by one base, so this may be a read error. CDR3 nucleotides: TGCGCCAGCATCTTGGACCCCGGAGGCCAGAACAATGAGCAGTTCTTC. It codes for CASILDPGGQNNEQFF. The chain combines TRBV5-1 with TRBJ2-1; possibly TRBD2 for D (5 bases). The length of the CDR3 is 16 residues. Germline V gene lookup returns CDR1 SGHRS and CDR2 YFSETQ.

Of note for this clonotype: This CDR3 fails to terminate in the conserved phenylalanine or tryptophan, so it likely reflects a read error. CDR3 DNA sequence: TGTGCCAGCAGCCCCCGGATTAGCGGGAGGGCTGAGCAGTTCTCC. Its translation is CASSPRISGRAEQFS. The rearrangement joins TRBV11-3 to TRBJ2-1; 11 nucleotides align to TRBD2. Germline V gene data show CDR1 as SGHNT and CDR2 as YENEEA. CDR3 length: 15 amino acids. Trimming took 5 bases from V and 9 from J; bases not matched to a gene: 9.

The chain is built from TRBV29-1 and TRBJ1-2; 11 bases line up with TRBD1. J lost 10 bases, V lost 6 bases, and 13 bases had no gene match. This CDR3 has 14 amino acids. The germline CDR1 and CDR2 sequences are SQVTM and ANQGSEA. Here the CDR3 reads CSVATVGQGGDYTF. The CDR3 region has the DNA TGCAGCGTCGCGACCGTGGGACAGGGGGGTGACTACACCTTC.

This clonotype was seen more than once but under ten times. V is TRBV7-8 and J is TRBJ2-1; D is ambiguous. Germline V gives CDR1 SGHVS, CDR2 FQNEAQ. The CDR3 is made up of 13 amino acids. Trimming took off 6 bases at V and 0 bases at J, with 6 bases between the two ends. CDR3 DNA sequence: TGTGCCAGCAGTGATGCCTCCTACAATGAGCAGTTCTTC. It yields the protein CASSDASYNEQFF.

This clonotype appeared a few times. The genes are TRBV12-3 or TRBV12-4 and TRBJ1-1, with 8 bases identical to TRBD1. The ends lost 5 bases at V and 11 bases at J; junction bases unmatched: 7. The CDR3 extends over 12 amino acids. The CDR3 here is CASSGPTGGAFF. CDR3 DNA sequence: TGTGCCAGCAGTGGGCCTACAGGGGGGGCTTTCTTT.

A note on this clonotype: One end of the junction does not line up with germline, which may come from a read error. The chain couples TRBV12-3 or TRBV12-4 to TRBJ2-4, with a tentative D call TRBD2 (6 bases). The CDR3 loop spans 16 amino acids. CDR3 protein: CASAPDTGVTKNIQYF. The CDR3 nucleotides are TGTGCCAGCGCCCCGGACACGGGGGTAACCAAAAACATCCAGTACTTC.

The chain carries TRBV11-2 and TRBJ2-3; D uncertain. The length of the CDR3 is 14 residues. V was cut by 9 bases and J by 7 bases, with 20 bases left in between. Germline V gene data show CDR1 as SGHAT and CDR2 as FQNNGV. The CDR3 is CARILPGSYHTQYF. DNA for the CDR3: TGTGCCAGGATCTTACCCGGCAGCTACCATACGCAGTATTTT.

This clonotype was counted once. The germline gene is not matched at one end of the junction; a read error may be the cause. The V gene is TRBV12-3 or TRBV12-4, the J gene TRBJ2-1; no reliable D call. This CDR3 has 15 residues. The CDR3 bases are TGTGCCAGTAGTTTCACGCGGATCTCCTACAATGAGCAGTTCTTC. Translation: CASSFTRISYNEQFF.

A note on this clonotype: A much larger clonotype is one base distant, so this may be a read error. The rearrangement joins TRBV4-2 to TRBJ2-3; D may be TRBD1 (6 bases). The germline CDR1 and CDR2 sequences are LGHNA and YNFKEQ. Trimming stripped 1 base from V and 3 bases from J, with 17 bases between. There are 17 residues in the CDR3. The CDR3 DNA reads TGTGCCAGCAGCCAAGTTCAACAGGGTGTGTGGACAGATACGCAGTATTTT. It yields the protein CASSQVQQGVWTDTQYF.